This T cell receptor (beta chain) derives from a study of cytomegalovirus exposure and HLA in healthy donors. General study results and limits: A later analysis by the authors found several of the most significant clusters apparently linked to common viral pathogens. Reportedly, cytomegalovirus status was diagnosed with high sensitivity and specificity. A later analysis linked 15,000 to 20,000 TCR beta sequences to HLA alleles at 0.05 false discovery rate.

Worth noting for this clone: No antigen is known for it.

Both 60 Vbeta primers and 13 Jbeta primers went into the PCR. Here immunoSEQ multiplex PCR was the method, and the copy in TCRdb shows in-frame clones only, minus some. The sample lists approximately 150,000 clones, roughly 79% occurring once. The sequenced sample consisted of PBMCs. The receptor comes from a woman under 30 in good health and CMV-seronegative.

In DNA, the CDR3 is TGCAGCGTTGAATCGGGAAACACCATATATTTT. Amino acids: CSVESGNTIYF. The chain carries TRBV29-1 and TRBJ1-3; no firm D call. Trimming pared 2 bases from V and 4 bases from J, leaving 3 bases between. CDR1 SQVTM and CDR2 ANQGSEA come from the germline V gene. The CDR3 length is 11 residues.